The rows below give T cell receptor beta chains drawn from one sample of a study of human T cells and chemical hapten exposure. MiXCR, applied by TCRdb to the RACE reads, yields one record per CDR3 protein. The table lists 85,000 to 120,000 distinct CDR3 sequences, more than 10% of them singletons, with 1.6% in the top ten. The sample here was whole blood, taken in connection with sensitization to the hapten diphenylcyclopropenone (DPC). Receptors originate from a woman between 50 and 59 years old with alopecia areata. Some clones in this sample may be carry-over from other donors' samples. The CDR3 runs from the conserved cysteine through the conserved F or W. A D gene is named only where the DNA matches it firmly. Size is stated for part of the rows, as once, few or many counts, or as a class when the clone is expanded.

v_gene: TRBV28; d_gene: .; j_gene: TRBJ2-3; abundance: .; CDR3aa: CETRAGGTDTQYF; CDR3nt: TGTGAAACAAGGGCTGGCGGCACAGATACGCAGTATTTT
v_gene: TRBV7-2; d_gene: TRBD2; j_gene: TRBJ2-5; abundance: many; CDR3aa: CASSLGLAGVAETQYF; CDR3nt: TGTGCCAGCAGCTTAGGACTAGCGGGGGTAGCCGAGACCCAGTACTTC
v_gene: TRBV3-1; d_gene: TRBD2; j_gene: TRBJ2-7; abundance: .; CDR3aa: CASSWDYPTTTEQYF; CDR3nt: TGTGCCAGCAGCTGGGACTACCCTACAACAACCGAGCAGTACTTC
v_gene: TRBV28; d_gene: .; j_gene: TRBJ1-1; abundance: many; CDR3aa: CASSLGQTNTEAFF; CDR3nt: TGTGCCAGCAGTTTAGGACAGACGAACACTGAAGCTTTCTTT
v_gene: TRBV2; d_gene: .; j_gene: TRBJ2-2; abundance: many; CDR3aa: CASSDVFRTMNTGELFF; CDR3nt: TGTGCCAGCAGTGACGTTTTCCGGACAATGAACACCGGGGAGCTGTTTTTT
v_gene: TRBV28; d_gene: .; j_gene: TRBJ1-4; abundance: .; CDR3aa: CASRANEKLFF; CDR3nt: TGTGCCAGCAGGGCCAATGAAAAACTGTTTTTT
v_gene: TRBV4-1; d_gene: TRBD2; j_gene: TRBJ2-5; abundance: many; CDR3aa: CASSGTSLGLAGGTAETQYF; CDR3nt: TGCGCCAGCAGCGGCACCTCTTTGGGACTAGCGGGGGGAACAGCGGAGACCCAGTACTTC
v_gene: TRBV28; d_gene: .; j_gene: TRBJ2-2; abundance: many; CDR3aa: CASSSPRGRRELFF; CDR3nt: TGTGCCAGCAGCTCTCCCCGCGGGCGTCGGGAGCTGTTTTTT
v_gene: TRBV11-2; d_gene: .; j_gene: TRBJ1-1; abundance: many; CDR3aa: CASSFRRGMNTEAFF; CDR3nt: TGTGCCAGCAGCTTTCGGAGGGGGATGAACACTGAAGCTTTCTTT
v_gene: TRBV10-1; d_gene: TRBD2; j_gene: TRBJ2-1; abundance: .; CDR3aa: CASSERIAGGSYNEQFF; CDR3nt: TGCGCCAGCAGTGAGAGAATAGCGGGGGGGAGTTACAATGAGCAGTTCTTC
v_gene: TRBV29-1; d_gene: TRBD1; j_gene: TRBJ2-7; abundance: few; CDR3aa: CSGGQGTYEQYF; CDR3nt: TGCAGCGGGGGACAGGGAACCTACGAGCAGTACTTC
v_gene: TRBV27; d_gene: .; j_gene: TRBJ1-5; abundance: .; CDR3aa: CASSLKGQWRGPNQPQHF; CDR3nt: TGTGCCAGCAGTTTAAAGGGCCAATGGAGGGGTCCCAATCAGCCCCAGCATTTT
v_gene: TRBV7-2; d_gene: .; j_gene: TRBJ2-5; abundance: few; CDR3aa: CASSPSHQETQYF; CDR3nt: TGTGCCAGCAGCCCCTCCCACCAAGAGACCCAGTACTTC
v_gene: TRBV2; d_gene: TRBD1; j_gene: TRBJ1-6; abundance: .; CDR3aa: CASSENQGAWSPLHF; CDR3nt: TGTGCCAGCAGTGAGAACCAGGGGGCATGGTCACCCCTCCACTTT
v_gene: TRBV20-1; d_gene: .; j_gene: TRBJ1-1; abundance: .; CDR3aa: CSARLPGAWNTEAFF; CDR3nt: TGCAGTGCAAGGCTTCCAGGGGCCTGGAACACTGAAGCTTTCTTT
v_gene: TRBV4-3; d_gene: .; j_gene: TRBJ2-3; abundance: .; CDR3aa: CASSQANGDTQYF; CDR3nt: TGCGCCAGCAGCCAAGCCAACGGAGATACGCAGTATTTT
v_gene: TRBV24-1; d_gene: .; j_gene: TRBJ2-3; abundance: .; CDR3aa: CATSAPSWDTQYF; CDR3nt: TGTGCCACCAGTGCCCCCAGTTGGGATACGCAGTATTTT
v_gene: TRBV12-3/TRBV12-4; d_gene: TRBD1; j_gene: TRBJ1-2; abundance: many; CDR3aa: CASSGQGALNYGYTF; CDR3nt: TGTGCCAGCAGTGGACAGGGGGCTTTAAACTATGGCTACACCTTC
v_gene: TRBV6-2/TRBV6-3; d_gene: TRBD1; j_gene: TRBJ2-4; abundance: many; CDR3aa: CASSPGQPSSIQYF; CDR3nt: TGTGCCAGCAGTCCGGGACAGCCGTCAAGCATTCAGTACTTC
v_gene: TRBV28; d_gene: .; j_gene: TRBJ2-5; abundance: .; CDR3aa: CATLLAALETQYF; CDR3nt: TGTGCCACCCTCTTAGCGGCCCTAGAGACCCAGTACTTC
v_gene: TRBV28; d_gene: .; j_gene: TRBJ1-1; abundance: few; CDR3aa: CASSSPLFIPNTEAFF; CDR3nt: TGTGCCAGCAGTTCACCCCTGTTCATACCGAACACTGAAGCTTTCTTT
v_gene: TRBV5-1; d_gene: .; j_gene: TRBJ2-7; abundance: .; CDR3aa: CASSLEAGHSYEQYF; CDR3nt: TGCGCCAGCAGCTTGGAGGCAGGGCACTCCTACGAGCAGTACTTC
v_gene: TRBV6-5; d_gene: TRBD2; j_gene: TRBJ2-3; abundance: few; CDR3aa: CASSSRLAGLDTQYF; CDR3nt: TGTGCCAGCAGTTCCCGACTAGCGGGGTTAGATACGCAGTATTTT
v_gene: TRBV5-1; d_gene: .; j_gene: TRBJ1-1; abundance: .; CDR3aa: CASSSSPGNTEAFF; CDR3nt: TGCGCCAGCAGCTCCAGTCCGGGGAACACTGAAGCTTTCTTT
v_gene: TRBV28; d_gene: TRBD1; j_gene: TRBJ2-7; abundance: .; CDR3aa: CASSPDRVHEQYF; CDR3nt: TGTGCCAGCAGTCCCGACAGGGTACACGAGCAGTACTTC
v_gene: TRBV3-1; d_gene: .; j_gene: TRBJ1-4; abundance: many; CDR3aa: CASSLPDSRKLFF; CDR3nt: TGTGCCAGCAGCCTCCCGGACAGTCGAAAACTGTTTTTT
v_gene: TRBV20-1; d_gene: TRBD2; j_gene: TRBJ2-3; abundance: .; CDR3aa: CSARAGTSGSTDTQYF; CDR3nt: TGCAGTGCTAGAGCCGGGACTAGCGGGAGCACAGATACGCAGTATTTT
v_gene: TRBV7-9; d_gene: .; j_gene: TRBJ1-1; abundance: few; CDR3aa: CASSLGGRHYSEAFF; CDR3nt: TGTGCCAGCAGCTTAGGCGGCAGGCACTATTCTGAAGCTTTCTTT
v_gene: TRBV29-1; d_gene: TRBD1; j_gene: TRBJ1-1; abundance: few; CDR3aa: CSVRGQGGPGAFF; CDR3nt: TGCAGCGTCCGAGGACAGGGTGGACCTGGGGCTTTCTTT
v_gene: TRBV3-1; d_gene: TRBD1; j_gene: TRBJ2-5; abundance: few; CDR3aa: CASSLNRGPETQYF; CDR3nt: TGTGCCAGCAGCCTGAACAGGGGGCCCGAGACCCAGTACTTC
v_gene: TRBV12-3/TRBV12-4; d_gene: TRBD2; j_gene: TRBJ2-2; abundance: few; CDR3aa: CASSQRGVNTGELFF; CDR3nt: TGTGCCAGCAGTCAGCGGGGGGTGAACACCGGGGAGCTGTTTTTT
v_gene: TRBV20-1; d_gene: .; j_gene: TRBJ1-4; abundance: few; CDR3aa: CSARDRRDPATNEKLFF; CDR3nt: TGCAGTGCTAGAGACCGCAGGGATCCCGCAACTAATGAAAAACTGTTTTTT
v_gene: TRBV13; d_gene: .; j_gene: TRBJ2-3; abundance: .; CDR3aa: CASSPPQPSESSDTQYF; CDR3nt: TGTGCCAGCAGCCCCCCCCAGCCGAGCGAAAGCTCAGATACGCAGTATTTT
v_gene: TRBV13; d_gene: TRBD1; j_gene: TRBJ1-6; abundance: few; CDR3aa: CASSRRTGRLYGNSPLHF; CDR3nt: TGTGCCAGCAGTCGACGGACAGGGAGGTTATACGGTAATTCACCCCTCCACTTT
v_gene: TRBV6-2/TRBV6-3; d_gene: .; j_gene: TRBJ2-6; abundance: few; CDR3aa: CASSYPTLLRDSGANVLTF; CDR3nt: TGTGCCAGCAGTTACCCGACCCTACTTCGAGACTCTGGGGCCAACGTCCTGACTTTC
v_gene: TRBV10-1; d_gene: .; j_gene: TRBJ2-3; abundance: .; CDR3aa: CASSESLEVDTQYF; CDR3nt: TGCGCCAGCAGTGAGAGTCTAGAAGTGGATACGCAGTATTTT
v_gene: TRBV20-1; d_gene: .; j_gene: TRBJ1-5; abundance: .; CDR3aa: CSARGDSNQPQHF; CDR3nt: TGCAGTGCTAGAGGAGACAGTAATCAGCCCCAGCATTTT
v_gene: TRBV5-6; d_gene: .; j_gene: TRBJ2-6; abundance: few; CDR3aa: CASNPSSGANVLTF; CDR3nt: TGTGCCAGCAACCCAAGCTCTGGGGCCAACGTCCTGACTTTC
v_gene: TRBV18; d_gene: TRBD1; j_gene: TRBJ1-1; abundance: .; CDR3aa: CASSPGTGNTEAFF; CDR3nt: TGTGCCAGCTCACCTGGGACAGGGAACACTGAAGCTTTCTTT
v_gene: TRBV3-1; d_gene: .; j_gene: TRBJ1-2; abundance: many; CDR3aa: CASSHRRGHGYTF; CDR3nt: TGTGCCAGCAGCCACCGCCGGGGGCATGGCTACACCTTC
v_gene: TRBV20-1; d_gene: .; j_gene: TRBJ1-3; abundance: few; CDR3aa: CSARAASGNTIYF; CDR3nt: TGCAGTGCTAGGGCAGCCTCTGGAAACACCATATATTTT
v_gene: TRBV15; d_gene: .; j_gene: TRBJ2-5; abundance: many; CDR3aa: CATSRDNTAGQETQYF; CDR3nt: TGTGCCACCAGCAGAGATAATACTGCGGGGCAGGAGACCCAGTACTTC
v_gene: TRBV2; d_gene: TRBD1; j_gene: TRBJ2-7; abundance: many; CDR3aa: CASRAGTGNSYEQYF; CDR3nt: TGTGCCAGCAGAGCCGGGACAGGGAATTCCTACGAGCAGTACTTC
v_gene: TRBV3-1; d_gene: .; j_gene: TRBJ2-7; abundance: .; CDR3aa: CASSHVSYEQYF; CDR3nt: TGTGCCAGCAGCCACGTCTCCTACGAGCAGTACTTC
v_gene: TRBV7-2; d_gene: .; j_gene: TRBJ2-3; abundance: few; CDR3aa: CASSLAPRPTGSTDTQYF; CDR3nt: TGTGCCAGCAGCTTAGCCCCCCGGCCGACAGGTAGCACAGATACGCAGTATTTT
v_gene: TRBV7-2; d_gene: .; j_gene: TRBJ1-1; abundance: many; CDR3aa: CASKTTVNTEAFF; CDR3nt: TGTGCCAGCAAAACGACAGTGAACACTGAAGCTTTCTTT
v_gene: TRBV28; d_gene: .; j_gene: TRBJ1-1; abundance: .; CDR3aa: CASGYRVGTEAFF; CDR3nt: TGTGCCAGCGGCTACAGGGTAGGCACTGAAGCTTTCTTT
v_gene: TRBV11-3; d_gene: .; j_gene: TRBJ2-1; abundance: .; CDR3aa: CASSLDSSYNEQFF; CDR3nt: TGTGCCAGCAGCTTGGACAGCTCCTACAATGAGCAGTTCTTC
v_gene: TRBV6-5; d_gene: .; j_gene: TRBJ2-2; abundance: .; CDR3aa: CATRRRGGRELFF; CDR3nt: TGTGCCACCCGGCGAAGGGGTGGTAGGGAGCTGTTTTTT
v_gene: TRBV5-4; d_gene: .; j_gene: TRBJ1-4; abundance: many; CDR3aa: CASSQEGEKLFF; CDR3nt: TGTGCCAGCAGCCAAGAGGGAGAAAAACTGTTTTTT
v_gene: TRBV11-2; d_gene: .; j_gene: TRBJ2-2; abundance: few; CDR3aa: CASSFPPPGELFF; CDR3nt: TGTGCCAGCAGCTTTCCCCCCCCCGGGGAGCTGTTTTTT